These T cell receptor beta chains were read from a single sample in a study of T cell responses to AZD1222 COVID-19 vaccine. This table comes from immunoSEQ multiplex PCR, and its TCRdb copy is limited to in-frame clones, with some not included. The repertoire holds 120,000 to 150,000 clones, with 80% to 90% as singletons. Material: peripheral blood, obtained on day 0 of AZD1222 vaccination. The receptors originated from an adult in good health. CDR3s include the opening cysteine and the closing phenylalanine or tryptophan. The order of the fields is V gene, J gene, D gene, CDR3 protein. D genes are given only for firm matches.

TRBV19	TRBJ1-5	.	CASSTGNQPQHF
TRBV4-2	TRBJ2-7	.	CASSQAGQLGIYEQYF
TRBV21-1	TRBJ2-7	.	CASITPRDHDRPLPEQYF
TRBV15	TRBJ1-5	.	CATSPPGNQPQHF
TRBV10-3	TRBJ2-1	TRBD2	CASAGTTNNEQFF
TRBV27	TRBJ1-5	.	CASSPTDKGNQPQHF
TRBV7-8	TRBJ2-2	.	CASSLARLATGELFF
TRBV6-6	TRBJ1-2	TRBD1	CASSYGQGAGGYTF
TRBV5-5	TRBJ1-4	.	CASSLAWITTNEKLFF
TRBV9	TRBJ1-3	.	CASSFGRARAGNTIYF
TRBV6-5	TRBJ2-4	TRBD2	CASGGGNIAKNIQYF
TRBV29-1	TRBJ2-3	TRBD2	CSVEQAGGLTDTQYF
TRBV28	TRBJ1-2	.	CASSLSGAANYGYTF
TRBV19	TRBJ1-1	TRBD1	CASSMSEGRGYTEAFF
TRBV5-1	TRBJ1-6	TRBD1	CASSLVGGWDSPLHF
TRBV4-3	TRBJ1-2	.	CASSQQPQANYGYTF
TRBV11-2	TRBJ2-5	TRBD2	CASSHIAGGLETQYF
TRBV21-1	TRBJ1-2	.	CASSKPSPPFNYGYTF
TRBV28	TRBJ2-2	.	CASSVGGNTGELFF
TRBV28	TRBJ2-7	.	CASSSGGSLFEQYF
TRBV12-3/TRBV12-4	TRBJ2-7	.	CASSRDHYEQYF
TRBV6-5	TRBJ2-7	.	CASDAGWSGVYEQYF
TRBV28	TRBJ2-1	.	CASSFPQVTYNEQFF
TRBV7-8	TRBJ1-2	TRBD1	CASSLAGQGYYGYTF
TRBV10-1	TRBJ2-1	TRBD2	CASAPGGSGVNEQFF
TRBV28	TRBJ2-3	.	CAISRTDTQYF
TRBV28	TRBJ1-2	.	CASTLGGYGYTF
TRBV6-6	TRBJ1-4	.	CASSGTVYEKLFF
TRBV28	TRBJ1-2	TRBD1	CATRTAGGGYTF
TRBV19	TRBJ1-1	TRBD1	CASSMDRGNTEAFF
TRBV6-2/TRBV6-3	TRBJ2-6	.	CASSTSGANVLTF
TRBV7-3	TRBJ2-1	.	CASSFGRGGYNEQFF
TRBV18	TRBJ1-1	.	CASSLTDSNTEAFF
TRBV28	TRBJ1-5	TRBD1	CASRTGNNQPQHF
TRBV6-6	TRBJ1-3	.	CASVTERSIYF